This is a list of T cell receptor beta chains from one sample in a study of blood T cell repertoires in COVID-19. Data came from immunoSEQ multiplex PCR; TCRdb stores just in-frame clones and leaves some out. The table includes about 350,000 clones, 85% to 90% detected once. Sequenced material: PBMCs or T cells enriched from blood (not recorded which). Receptors originate from a woman aged 25 to 39 who had been exposed to COVID-19. Each CDR3 is given with its conserved first and last residue. Each record gives: J gene, V gene, clone size, D gene, CDR3 length, CDR3 protein, CDR3 DNA. D genes are given only for firm matches. Where a row states a size, it is once, few, many or the class of an expanded clone; other rows omit it.

J gene: TRBJ1-2; V gene: TRBV9; clone size: once; D gene: .; CDR3 length: 18; CDR3 protein: CASSVGGGSVRANYGYTF; CDR3 DNA: TGTGCCAGCAGCGTAGGGGGAGGCTCGGTCCGAGCTAACTATGGCTACACCTTC
J gene: TRBJ2-7; V gene: TRBV6-4; clone size: .; D gene: TRBD2; CDR3 length: 13; CDR3 protein: CASKASGTGEQYF; CDR3 DNA: TGTGCCAGCAAGGCTAGCGGGACCGGCGAGCAGTACTTC
J gene: TRBJ1-1; V gene: TRBV11-2; clone size: .; D gene: .; CDR3 length: 14; CDR3 protein: CASSLSLANTEAFF; CDR3 DNA: TGTGCCAGCAGCTTAAGTCTGGCGAACACTGAAGCTTTCTTT
J gene: TRBJ2-1; V gene: TRBV2; clone size: .; D gene: .; CDR3 length: 12; CDR3 protein: CASSGPYNEQFF; CDR3 DNA: TGTGCCAGCAGTGGGCCTTACAATGAGCAGTTCTTC
J gene: TRBJ2-3; V gene: TRBV29-1; clone size: once; D gene: .; CDR3 length: 13; CDR3 protein: CSLSPGNTDTQYF; CDR3 DNA: TGCAGCCTTTCACCAGGCAACACAGATACGCAGTATTTT
J gene: TRBJ2-7; V gene: TRBV27; clone size: .; D gene: .; CDR3 length: 13; CDR3 protein: CASSWAGNYEQYF; CDR3 DNA: TGTGCCAGCAGTTGGGCAGGGAACTACGAGCAGTACTTC
J gene: TRBJ2-5; V gene: TRBV15; clone size: .; D gene: TRBD1; CDR3 length: 16; CDR3 protein: CATGTGGERYQETQYF; CDR3 DNA: TGTGCCACCGGGACAGGGGGCGAAAGATACCAAGAGACCCAGTACTTC
J gene: TRBJ1-1; V gene: TRBV7-9; clone size: .; D gene: TRBD1; CDR3 length: 13; CDR3 protein: CASSDRGNTEAFF; CDR3 DNA: TGTGCCAGCAGCGACAGGGGAAACACTGAAGCTTTCTTT
J gene: TRBJ1-2; V gene: TRBV30; clone size: .; D gene: .; CDR3 length: 12; CDR3 protein: CAWAMGGYGYTF; CDR3 DNA: TGTGCCTGGGCTATGGGGGGGTATGGCTACACCTTC
J gene: TRBJ1-3; V gene: TRBV12-3/TRBV12-4; clone size: .; D gene: .; CDR3 length: 13; CDR3 protein: CASSTGTGNTIYF; CDR3 DNA: TGTGCCAGCAGTACAGGGACTGGAAACACCATATATTTT
J gene: TRBJ2-7; V gene: TRBV27; clone size: .; D gene: TRBD2; CDR3 length: 15; CDR3 protein: CASRRGTSGQYEQYF; CDR3 DNA: TGTGCCAGCAGGAGGGGGACTAGCGGACAGTACGAGCAGTACTTC
J gene: TRBJ1-2; V gene: TRBV6-5; clone size: .; D gene: TRBD1; CDR3 length: 14; CDR3 protein: CASTGQGWDYGYTF; CDR3 DNA: TGTGCCAGCACCGGACAGGGGTGGGACTATGGCTACACCTTC
J gene: TRBJ1-2; V gene: TRBV11-3; clone size: .; D gene: .; CDR3 length: 14; CDR3 protein: CASSPGTNNYGYTF; CDR3 DNA: TGTGCCAGCAGCCCCGGGACAAATAACTATGGCTACACCTTC
J gene: TRBJ1-5; V gene: TRBV30; clone size: .; D gene: TRBD1; CDR3 length: 17; CDR3 protein: CAWSLGQFVYSNQPQHF; CDR3 DNA: TGTGCCTGGAGTTTGGGACAGTTCGTTTACAGCAATCAGCCCCAGCATTTT
J gene: TRBJ2-7; V gene: TRBV29-1; clone size: .; D gene: TRBD2; CDR3 length: 16; CDR3 protein: CSGAMLAGGRPYEQYF; CDR3 DNA: TGCAGCGGTGCTATGCTAGCGGGAGGGCGGCCCTACGAGCAGTACTTC
J gene: TRBJ1-2; V gene: TRBV6-4; clone size: few; D gene: .; CDR3 length: 13; CDR3 protein: CASSAIAGGSYTF; CDR3 DNA: TGTGCCAGCAGTGCAATTGCAGGAGGGAGCTACACCTTC
J gene: TRBJ1-5; V gene: TRBV7-8; clone size: .; D gene: .; CDR3 length: 15; CDR3 protein: CASSLDSGHSQPQHF; CDR3 DNA: TGTGCCAGCAGCTTAGATAGTGGGCATAGTCAGCCCCAGCATTTT
J gene: TRBJ2-3; V gene: TRBV14; clone size: .; D gene: TRBD2; CDR3 length: 15; CDR3 protein: CASSRLAGVSDTQYF; CDR3 DNA: TGTGCCAGCAGCCGACTAGCGGGAGTGTCAGATACGCAGTATTTT
J gene: TRBJ2-6; V gene: TRBV18; clone size: once; D gene: .; CDR3 length: 18; CDR3 protein: CASSPRTEPISGANVLTF; CDR3 DNA: TGTGCCAGCTCACCCCGGACAGAGCCCATCTCTGGGGCCAACGTCCTGACTTTC
J gene: TRBJ1-1; V gene: TRBV3-1/TRBV3-2; clone size: .; D gene: TRBD1; CDR3 length: 16; CDR3 protein: CASSQLGTASNTEAFF; CDR3 DNA: TGTGCCAGCAGCCAACTCGGGACAGCGAGTAACACTGAAGCTTTCTTT
J gene: TRBJ2-2; V gene: TRBV30; clone size: .; D gene: .; CDR3 length: 12; CDR3 protein: CAWSPSTGELFF; CDR3 DNA: TGTGCCTGGAGCCCTTCCACCGGGGAGCTGTTTTTT
J gene: TRBJ2-2; V gene: TRBV23-1; clone size: .; D gene: TRBD1; CDR3 length: 17; CDR3 protein: CASSQLDRGLNTGELFF; CDR3 DNA: TGCGCCAGCAGTCAATTGGACAGGGGGCTTAACACCGGGGAGCTGTTTTTT
J gene: TRBJ2-2; V gene: TRBV21-1; clone size: once; D gene: .; CDR3 length: 16; CDR3 protein: CASSKGGLAETGELFF; CDR3 DNA: TGTGCCAGCAGCAAAGGCGGACTAGCGGAGACCGGGGAGCTGTTTTTT
J gene: TRBJ2-5; V gene: TRBV19; clone size: .; D gene: .; CDR3 length: 14; CDR3 protein: CASGQTATTETQYF; CDR3 DNA: TGTGCCAGTGGACAGACCGCCACCACAGAGACCCAGTACTTC
J gene: TRBJ2-7; V gene: TRBV6-5; clone size: .; D gene: TRBD2; CDR3 length: 15; CDR3 protein: CASSQLAGGPKEQYF; CDR3 DNA: TGTGCCAGCAGCCAACTAGCGGGAGGGCCGAAAGAGCAGTACTTC
J gene: TRBJ2-1; V gene: TRBV27; clone size: .; D gene: TRBD1; CDR3 length: 15; CDR3 protein: CASSLSGQGAREQFF; CDR3 DNA: TGTGCCAGCAGTTTATCGGGACAGGGGGCTCGCGAGCAGTTCTTC
J gene: TRBJ2-1; V gene: TRBV11-2; clone size: once; D gene: TRBD1; CDR3 length: 15; CDR3 protein: CASSSGTGLYNEQFF; CDR3 DNA: TGTGCCAGCAGCTCCGGGACAGGGCTGTACAATGAGCAGTTCTTC
J gene: TRBJ1-2; V gene: TRBV18; clone size: .; D gene: .; CDR3 length: 17; CDR3 protein: CASSPRPLGAANYGYTF; CDR3 DNA: TGTGCCAGCTCACCACGCCCGTTGGGAGCCGCTAACTATGGCTACACCTTC
J gene: TRBJ1-3; V gene: TRBV7-8; clone size: few; D gene: TRBD1; CDR3 length: 15; CDR3 protein: CASSPGQAAGNTIYF; CDR3 DNA: TGTGCCAGCAGCCCCGGACAGGCTGCTGGAAACACCATATATTTT